Following are 19 T cell receptor beta chains from one sample sequenced in a study of T cells after yellow fever vaccination. MiXCR, applied by TCRdb to the 5' RACE reads, yields one record per CDR3 protein. This table holds hundreds of thousands of distinct CDR3 sequences, approximately 13% found once. Sequenced material: PBMCs, taken on the day of the yellow fever booster vaccination. The receptor set was obtained from a man aged 25 to 40 who received the YFV17D yellow fever vaccine.

In its sample, this clonotype was seen a few times. The J gene is TRBJ2-7, the V gene TRBV7-9; 9 bases align to TRBD1. In germline, CDR1 is SEHNR, CDR2 FQNEAQ (reference sequence). This CDR3 contains 16 residues. The trim removed 0 bases at V and 2 bases at J, leaving 5 bases unmatched. The DNA of the CDR3 is TGTGCCAGCAGCTTAGCGTCGGGACAGGGCGCCTACGAGCAGTACTTC. It codes for CASSLASGQGAYEQYF.

The CDR3 region has the DNA TGTGCCACCAGCAGGAGTAGCGGGAGTAGTAGGGAGACCCAGTACTTC. Its protein product is CATSRSSGSSRETQYF. V gene TRBV15 combines with J gene TRBJ2-5, with 9 bases matching TRBD2. The CDR3 loop spans 16 amino acids. Germline values: CDR1 LNHNV, CDR2 YYDKDF (reference sequence). J lost 5 bases, V lost 3 bases, and 10 bases had no gene match.

This clonotype turned up a few times. The V and J genes are TRBV7-2 and TRBJ2-4, with D possibly being TRBD2 (5 bases). The CDR3 totals 13 residues. The V and J ends lost 4 bases and 2 bases respectively, with 6 bases between them. Germline V gene lookup returns CDR1 SGHTA and CDR2 FQGNSA. CDR3 in amino acids: CASSSDSKNIQYF. The CDR3 bases are TGTGCCAGCAGCTCGGACTCCAAAAACATTCAGTACTTC.

This clonotype was seen a few times. The J gene is TRBJ1-6, the V gene TRBV25-1; D possibly corresponds to TRBD1 (5 bases). CDR1 and CDR2 (germline): MGHDK, SYGVNS. The CDR3 is made up of 14 amino acids. Deletions cut 5 bases from V and 8 bases from J, with 13 bases between. CDR3 sequence reads: CASSRRDGYSPLHF. CDR3 nucleotides: TGTGCCAGCAGTCGCCGGGACGGCTATTCACCCCTCCACTTT.

The table lists this clonotype with a few counts. V is TRBV29-1 and J is TRBJ2-4; possibly TRBD1 for D (6 bases). Germline CDR1 SQVTM, CDR2 ANQGSEA. The CDR3 is 11 amino acids. Between the trimmed V and J ends, which lost 3 bases and 9 bases, there was a span of 9 bases. Written as DNA, the CDR3 is TGCAGCGTTGATAGGGGGAGCATTCAGTACTTC. Its translation is CSVDRGSIQYF.

This clonotype was observed many times. This chain uses TRBV6-2 or TRBV6-3 with TRBJ2-7, with D tentatively TRBD1 (5 bases). This CDR3 is 13 amino acids long. The V gene lost 10 bases and the J gene lost 0 bases, with 13 bases spanning the gap. Germline values: CDR1 MNHEY, CDR2 SVGEGT. The CDR3 sequence: CATLTDSSYEQYF. CDR3 nucleotides: TGTGCCACCCTGACAGACTCCTCCTACGAGCAGTACTTC.

The chain uses TRBV19 and TRBJ2-2, with D perhaps TRBD1 (6 bases). Germline V CDR1 and CDR2: LNHDA, SQIVND (reference sequence). CDR3 length: 15 residues. Trimming removed 5 bases from V and 4 bases from J, with 14 bases in between. The CDR3 reads CASSFLSQGTGELFF. The CDR3, as DNA: TGTGCCAGTAGTTTTCTTTCACAGGGCACCGGGGAGCTGTTTTTT. Variable domain in full (rest from reference TRBV19 and TRBJ2-2): DGGITQSPKYLFRKEGQNVTLSCEQNLNHDAMYWYRQDPGQGLRLIYYSQIVNDFQKGDIAEGYSVSREKKESFPLTVTSAQKNPTAFYLCASSFLSQGTGELFFGEGSRLTVL.

This clonotype turned up a few times. The chain carries TRBV12-3 or TRBV12-4 and TRBJ2-2; D unresolved. Between the trimmed V and J ends, which lost 3 bases and 7 bases, there was a span of 6 bases. This CDR3 has 12 residues. This CDR3 reads CASSLDYGELFF. Written as DNA, the CDR3 is TGTGCCAGCAGTTTGGATTACGGGGAGCTGTTTTTT.

A few counts support this clonotype. The J gene is TRBJ1-5, the V gene TRBV6-1, with no clear D. The germline V gene encodes CDR1 MNHNS and CDR2 SASEGT. CDR3 size: 14 residues. Trimming left V 0 bases short and J 7 bases short, with 10 bases between. The CDR3 loop is CASSEALLSQPQHF. In DNA form, the CDR3 reads TGTGCCAGCAGTGAAGCGCTTCTCTCCCAGCCCCAGCATTTT.

Only a few counts were recorded for this clonotype. The gene calls are TRBV12-3 or TRBV12-4 and TRBJ1-4; D might be TRBD1 (6 bases). The CDR3 is made up of 17 amino acids. V was cut by 3 bases and J by 8 bases, with 22 bases left in between. This CDR3 is CASSFMGAAGLGEKLFF. Here the CDR3 DNA reads TGTGCCAGCAGTTTTATGGGGGCCGCCGGCCTGGGAGAAAAACTGTTTTTT.

The rearrangement links TRBV5-1 to TRBJ2-7, with D perhaps given as TRBD1 or TRBD2 (8 bases each). The V end was cut by 4 bases, the J end by 6 bases, with 20 bases between. The CDR3 is 15 residues long. The V gene's germline CDR1 is SGHRS and CDR2 YFSETQ. The CDR3 DNA reads as TGCGCCAGCAGCGCGGTAGCGGGACAGGTCGGCGAGCAGTACTTC. This sequence encodes CASSAVAGQVGEQYF.

In this sample, this clonotype turned up many times. The chain recombines TRBV6-5 with TRBJ2-2; D remains ambiguous. Per germline, CDR1 MNHEY and CDR2 SVGAGI. V was shortened by 7 bases and J by 8 bases, with 20 bases between the two germline ends. CDR3 size: 15 residues. The CDR3 reads CASNPRRRPPGELFF. The CDR3, as DNA: TGTGCCAGCAACCCTAGACGACGACCTCCTGGGGAGCTGTTTTTT.

The sample holds a few counts of this clonotype. DNA for the CDR3: TGTGCCAGCAGTCCCGGGACAGGCCGTTGGTACGAGCAGTACTTC. Its protein is CASSPGTGRWYEQYF. The V and J genes are TRBV12-3 or TRBV12-4 and TRBJ2-7; TRBD1 matches at 8 bases. The V and J ends lost 5 bases and 4 bases, in that order; junction bases with no gene match: 10. The CDR3 contains 15 residues.

The rearrangement joins TRBV10-3 to TRBJ2-3; 12 positions agree with TRBD2. The trim removed 3 bases at V and 3 bases at J, leaving 13 bases unmatched. CDR3 size: 19 residues. Germline-derived CDR1 and CDR2 are ENHRY and SYGVKD. Written as DNA, the CDR3 is TGTGCCATCAGTGACCCGTCCACCGGGACTAGCGGGTGGACAGATACGCAGTATTTT. It codes for CAISDPSTGTSGWTDTQYF.

This clonotype was detected a few times. The chain uses TRBV20-1 and TRBJ1-1; weak D call: TRBD1 (6 bases). The CDR3 covers 14 residues. Germline V gives CDR1 DFQATT, CDR2 SNEGSKA (reference sequence). For the CDR3, the DNA is TGCAGCACGAACTCTGGCAGGGGAGGGACTGAAGCTTTCTTT. This gives the protein CSTNSGRGGTEAFF.

This clonotype turned up a few times. The chain has TRBV20-1 and TRBJ2-5; a possible D gene is TRBD2 (6 bases). Germline lookup yields CDR1 DFQATT and CDR2 SNEGSKA (reference sequence). The CDR3 sequence is 13 residues long. V gave up 4 bases and J gave up 4 bases, with 13 bases separating them. CDR3 in DNA: TGCAGTGCTATCGGGACGGGGGTAGAGACCCAGTACTTC. It codes for CSAIGTGVETQYF.

The V call is TRBV6-1, the J call TRBJ2-2; D gene unclear. The CDR3 extends over 14 amino acids. Trimming pared 10 bases from V and 2 bases from J, leaving 14 bases between. CDR1 and CDR2 (germline): MNHNS, SASEGT. CDR3 nucleotide sequence: TGTGCCACCGTTGATTTCCCCAACACCGGGGAGCTGTTTTTT. It encodes CATVDFPNTGELFF.

The rearrangement joins TRBV2 to TRBJ2-1, with TRBD2 identical over 8 bases. V was pared by 4 bases and J by 5 bases, with 7 bases of the junction left unmatched. Germline V gives CDR1 SNHLY, CDR2 FYNNEI. The CDR3 extends over 15 amino acids. The CDR3 region is CASSAKLAGHNEQFF. CDR3 nucleotides: TGTGCCAGCAGTGCTAAGCTAGCGGGCCACAATGAGCAGTTCTTC.

The chain couples TRBV2 to TRBJ1-1; D not resolved. The CDR3 spans 14 residues. Germline V gene data show CDR1 as SNHLY and CDR2 as FYNNEI. V shed 0 bases and J shed 0 bases, with 5 bases lying between them. CDR3 sequence: CASSEARMNTEAFF. In DNA, the CDR3 is TGTGCCAGCAGTGAAGCCCGGATGAACACTGAAGCTTTCTTT.